This entry lists 12 T cell receptor beta chains sequenced from one sample in a study of blood T cell repertoires in COVID-19 (dated by TCRdb to 2020 to 2021). Libraries came from the immunoSEQ multiplex PCR assay. Imported from immuneACCESS, the table was reduced by TCRdb to in-frame sequences with V and J called. These copies leave out some clones; in studies compared against another copy, an unresolved V gene accounts for under half, and the cause of the remainder is not known. The sample records hundreds of thousands of clones, around 88% of which are singletons. The leading ten clones occupy 4% to 4.5% of the sample. Sequencing used peripheral blood. All receptors come from a woman in her thirties with acute or convalescent COVID-19.

This chain joins TRBV19 and TRBJ1-1, with a tentative D call TRBD1 (5 bases). CDR1 and CDR2 from the germline V gene are LNHDA and SQIVND (reference sequence). The length of the CDR3 is 16 residues. Trimming left V 9 bases short and J 4 bases short, with 24 bases between. The CDR3 DNA reads TGTGCCAGCGCCTCAGGGATGGGGCCGCTGGCCACTGAAGCTTTCTTT. Translating gives CASASGMGPLATEAFF.

This clone was counted once. The rearrangement links TRBV6-1 to TRBJ2-1; TRBD2 is a possible D gene (5 bases). Germline V gene data show CDR1 as MNHNS and CDR2 as SASEGT. The germline V and J ends were trimmed by 5 bases and 9 bases, with 8 bases remaining between them. The CDR3 runs 11 residues. CDR3 residues: CASSYEGEQFF. The CDR3, as DNA: TGTGCCAGCAGTTACGAGGGTGAGCAGTTCTTC.

The chain joins TRBV5-3 to TRBJ1-2; a weak D match, TRBD1 (6 bases). TRBV5-3 is treated as an ORF (open reading frame) with a function not yet certain. V was pared by 4 bases and J by 6 bases, with 19 bases between. The CDR3 consists of 15 residues. The CDR3, as DNA: TGTGCCAGAAGCCACTGGGACACCAGAGGAGATGGCTACACCTTC. Its protein product is CARSHWDTRGDGYTF.

In its sample, this clone was seen once. The chain employs TRBV5-1 and TRBJ1-1; 8 bases align to TRBD1. The CDR3 is 15 amino acids. V lost 4 bases to trimming and J lost 3 bases; unmatched junction nucleotides: 8. Germline V lookup: CDR1 SGHRS, CDR2 YFSETQ. The CDR3: CASSLGQGWYTEAFF. CDR3 coding DNA: TGCGCCAGCAGCCTAGGACAGGGTTGGTACACTGAAGCTTTCTTT.

The chain is built from TRBV9 and TRBJ2-5; D may be TRBD1 (5 bases). The V and J ends lost 4 bases and 2 bases respectively, with 12 bases between them. The CDR3 totals 14 residues. Germline V gene lookup returns CDR1 SGDLS and CDR2 YYNGEE. The CDR3 is CASSPGRGQETQYF. As DNA, the CDR3 is TGTGCCAGCAGCCCAGGAAGGGGACAAGAGACCCAGTACTTC.

The rearrangement links TRBV5-6 to TRBJ1-5; the match to TRBD1 covers 8 bases. Germline CDR1 and CDR2: SGHDT and YYEEEE. V gave up 4 bases and J gave up 7 bases; unmatched junction bases: 4. The length of the CDR3 is 13 residues. The CDR3 bases are TGTGCCAGCAGCCTTGACAGGGGACAGCCCCAGCATTTT. This encodes CASSLDRGQPQHF. Full variable domain (rest looked up from reference TRBV5-6 and TRBJ1-5): DAGVTQSPTHLIKTRGQQVTLRCSPKSGHDTVSWYQQALGQGPQFIFQYYEEEERQRGNFPDRFSGHQFPNYSSELNVNALLLGDSALYLCASSLDRGQPQHFGDGTRLSIL.

The chain is built from TRBV27 and TRBJ2-1, with no clear D. Trimming removed 2 bases from V and 10 bases from J, with 6 bases in between. This CDR3 spans 11 amino acids. Germline-derived CDR1 and CDR2 are MNHEY and SMNVEV (reference sequence). The CDR3 protein is CASSLGLEQFF. The CDR3 DNA is TGTGCCAGCAGTTTAGGGCTAGAGCAGTTCTTC.

This sequence joins TRBV9 and TRBJ2-2, with D maybe TRBD1 (5 bases). The V end was cut by 3 bases, the J end by 0 bases, with 9 bases between. The CDR3 runs to 15 residues. In germline, CDR1 is SGDLS, CDR2 YYNGEE. The CDR3 protein is CASSDKTANTGELFF. The DNA of the CDR3 is TGTGCCAGCAGCGACAAGACAGCGAACACCGGGGAGCTGTTTTTT.

This chain joins TRBV5-6 and TRBJ1-6; TRBD1 aligns across 11 bases. The CDR3 is made up of 17 amino acids. V gave up 5 bases and J gave up 6 bases; unmatched junction bases: 10. The germline V gene encodes CDR1 SGHDT and CDR2 YYEEEE. The DNA of the CDR3 is TGTGCCAGCAGAAGGACAGGGGGCGCTGGGTTTAATTCACCCCTCCACTTT. It translates to CASRRTGGAGFNSPLHF.

V usage is TRBV18 and J usage is TRBJ2-3; possibly TRBD1 for D (6 bases). CDR1 and CDR2 from the germline V gene are KGHSH and LQKENI. The CDR3 contains 16 residues. The V end lost 2 bases, the J end lost 9 bases, and 21 bases lay between the germline ends. Here the CDR3 reads CASSPYGTTKGDTQYF. The CDR3 DNA reads TGTGCCAGCTCACCATACGGTACCACTAAGGGGGACACGCAGTATTTT.

The gene calls are TRBV28 and TRBJ2-1; TRBD2 might be the D (6 bases). The germline gives CDR1 MDHEN, CDR2 SYDVKM. This CDR3 has 16 residues. Trimming stripped 1 base from V and 7 bases from J, with 17 bases between. The CDR3 region has the DNA TGTGCCAGCAGTTTATTGTCTCGGGGGTCGATGAATGAGCAGTTCTTC. This translates into CASSLLSRGSMNEQFF.

This clone was picked up one time. The chain uses TRBV10-1 and TRBJ2-7; possible D gene TRBD2, 6 bases. Germline V gives CDR1 WNHNN, CDR2 SYGVQD (reference sequence). The CDR3 consists of 13 residues. V lost 4 bases to trimming and J lost 5 bases, with 12 bases between them. CDR3 sequence: CASSVGGKNEQYF. CDR3 coding DNA: TGCGCCAGCAGTGTTGGGGGGAAGAACGAGCAGTACTTC.